This is a list of T cell receptor beta chains from one sample in a study of cytomegalovirus exposure and HLA in healthy donors. Sequenced by immunoSEQ multiplex PCR; TCRdb stores in-frame clones only, minus some. Among tens of thousands of clones, roughly 74% were seen once, and the ten largest hold roughly 25%. Sequencing used PBMCs. The receptors were sampled from a woman aged 40-49 years in good health and CMV-seropositive. CDR3s include the opening cysteine and the closing phenylalanine or tryptophan. D genes are given only for firm matches. The listing skips clone size in some rows; elsewhere it reads once, few, many or a size class.

CDR3 DNA: TGTGCCAGCAGCTCTGACAGGTTGGGAAACACCATATATTTT
CDR3 protein: CASSSDRLGNTIYF
clone size: -
J gene: TRBJ1-3
V gene: TRBV7-9
D gene: -

CDR3 DNA: TGTGCCAGCAGCAAAGGCGGGGCGAGCACCTCTAATGAAAAACTGTTTTTT
CDR3 protein: CASSKGGASTSNEKLFF
clone size: -
J gene: TRBJ1-4
V gene: TRBV21-1
D gene: -

CDR3 DNA: TGTGCCAGCAGCTTAAGACAGGGGGCAGATACGCAGTATTTT
CDR3 protein: CASSLRQGADTQYF
clone size: -
J gene: TRBJ2-3
V gene: TRBV7-2
D gene: TRBD1

CDR3 DNA: TGTGCCAGCAGTTTGACAGGGTACTCATCGGACACCATATATTTT
CDR3 protein: CASSLTGYSSDTIYF
clone size: -
J gene: TRBJ1-3
V gene: TRBV27
D gene: TRBD1

CDR3 DNA: TGCGCCAGCAGGCAGGGGAATAGCGCCTACGAGCAGTACTTC
CDR3 protein: CASRQGNSAYEQYF
clone size: -
J gene: TRBJ2-7
V gene: TRBV10-2
D gene: -

CDR3 DNA: TGTGCCACCAGCAGAGAGGCCTCAGGGGGCTTCGAGCAGTACTTC
CDR3 protein: CATSREASGGFEQYF
clone size: -
J gene: TRBJ2-7
V gene: TRBV15
D gene: TRBD1

CDR3 DNA: TGTGCCAGCAGCTATCTGGCAGCTAATGAAAAACTGTTTTTT
CDR3 protein: CASSYLAANEKLFF
clone size: -
J gene: TRBJ1-4
V gene: TRBV5-8
D gene: -

CDR3 DNA: TGTTCCAGCAGCCCTACAGGGGCAGGGTCTAGTGAAAAACTGTTTTTT
CDR3 protein: CSSSPTGAGSSEKLFF
clone size: -
J gene: TRBJ1-4
V gene: TRBV7-9
D gene: TRBD1

CDR3 DNA: TGCGCCAGCAGCGACGGGACAATATCTCGAACCACTGAAGCTTTCTTT
CDR3 protein: CASSDGTISRTTEAFF
clone size: few
J gene: TRBJ1-1
V gene: TRBV4-1
D gene: -

CDR3 DNA: TGTGCCAGCAGCGCTTACAGGGTGGCCTACAATGAGCAGTTCTTC
CDR3 protein: CASSAYRVAYNEQFF
clone size: -
J gene: TRBJ2-1
V gene: TRBV9
D gene: -

CDR3 DNA: TGTGCCAGCAGCTTTATTGTCGGGGGGCGTGTCCCAGATACGCAGTATTTT
CDR3 protein: CASSFIVGGRVPDTQYF
clone size: -
J gene: TRBJ2-3
V gene: TRBV7-9
D gene: -

CDR3 DNA: TGTGCCAGCAGCTTATCGGGACAAGGGAATCAGCCCCAGCATTTT
CDR3 protein: CASSLSGQGNQPQHF
clone size: once
J gene: TRBJ1-5
V gene: TRBV7-8
D gene: -

CDR3 DNA: TGTGCCAGCAGTTCAAGACTAAGCCGAGAGCAGTTCTTC
CDR3 protein: CASSSRLSREQFF
clone size: -
J gene: TRBJ2-1
V gene: TRBV27
D gene: -

CDR3 DNA: TGCGCCAGCATTTGGACAGGGGGCCGAGAGACCCAGTACTTC
CDR3 protein: CASIWTGGRETQYF
clone size: -
J gene: TRBJ2-5
V gene: TRBV23-1
D gene: TRBD1

CDR3 DNA: TGTGCCAGTAGTACCGGGACACCGAGCTCCTATAATTCACCCCTCCACTTT
CDR3 protein: CASSTGTPSSYNSPLHF
clone size: few
J gene: TRBJ1-6
V gene: TRBV19
D gene: -

CDR3 DNA: TGTGCCAGCAGTGAGGGGGGGGGAGGCAACGAAGCTTTCTTT
CDR3 protein: CASSEGGGGNEAFF
clone size: -
J gene: TRBJ1-1
V gene: TRBV25-1
D gene: -

CDR3 DNA: TGTGCCAGCAGCTCCCGGACTAGCACAGATACGCAGTATTTT
CDR3 protein: CASSSRTSTDTQYF
clone size: -
J gene: TRBJ2-3
V gene: TRBV7-8
D gene: -

CDR3 DNA: TGTGCCAGCAGCTTATTCGGAACAGGACAGGGAAAAACAGATACGCAGTATTTT
CDR3 protein: CASSLFGTGQGKTDTQYF
clone size: -
J gene: TRBJ2-3
V gene: TRBV7-2
D gene: TRBD1

CDR3 DNA: TGTGCCAGCAGCGTACAGGGAGATGGCTACACCTTC
CDR3 protein: CASSVQGDGYTF
clone size: few
J gene: TRBJ1-2
V gene: TRBV6-6
D gene: -

CDR3 DNA: TGTGCCAGCAGTGTGGAGATGGGCGGGGGGTCCACCGGGGAGCTGTTTTTT
CDR3 protein: CASSVEMGGGSTGELFF
clone size: -
J gene: TRBJ2-2
V gene: TRBV6-1
D gene: TRBD2

CDR3 DNA: TGTGCCAGCAGCGTAGCCAACAGTGGGACAGATACGCAGTATTTT
CDR3 protein: CASSVANSGTDTQYF
clone size: -
J gene: TRBJ2-3
V gene: TRBV9
D gene: -

CDR3 DNA: TGTGCCAGCAGCTTAGATCTCGGGACAGGGGGTAAATCGGTTGAAGCTTTCTTT
CDR3 protein: CASSLDLGTGGKSVEAFF
clone size: -
J gene: TRBJ1-1
V gene: TRBV11-2
D gene: TRBD1

CDR3 DNA: TGTGCCAGCAGCTCAGGAGGGATTAACACTGAAGCTTTCTTT
CDR3 protein: CASSSGGINTEAFF
clone size: -
J gene: TRBJ1-1
V gene: TRBV7-2
D gene: -

CDR3 DNA: TGTGCCAGCAGCCTCGACACCAGCACAGATACGCAGTATTTT
CDR3 protein: CASSLDTSTDTQYF
clone size: -
J gene: TRBJ2-3
V gene: TRBV9
D gene: -

CDR3 DNA: TGTGCCTGGAGTGGCGAGTTTCGGGAAAAACTGTTTTTT
CDR3 protein: CAWSGEFREKLFF
clone size: -
J gene: TRBJ1-4
V gene: TRBV30
D gene: -

CDR3 DNA: TGTGCCAGCAGCTTGGGACTAGCGGGGGAGAACAATGAGCAGTTCTTC
CDR3 protein: CASSLGLAGENNEQFF
clone size: -
J gene: TRBJ2-1
V gene: TRBV5-4
D gene: TRBD2